This T cell receptor beta chain stems from a study of OX40 agonist ivuxolimab in advanced cancers. Germline V gene data show CDR1 as KGHSH and CDR2 as LQKENI. This CDR3 has 13 residues. The germline V and J ends were trimmed by 5 bases and 1 base, with 7 bases remaining between them. Produced via immunoSEQ multiplex PCR; TCRdb's table is partial and in-frame only. The table has fewer than 80,000 clones, around 87% seen once; the top ten hold around 2.2%. The sequence derives from an adult with an advanced solid tumor such as melanoma, head and neck, liver or kidney cancer. J is TRBJ2-3 and V is TRBV18; perhaps TRBD2 as D (5 bases). The sequences come from CD4+ or CD8+ T cells sorted from blood, collected in a trial of the OX40 agonist ivuxolimab. The CDR3 loop reads CASSVGGTDTQYF. The CDR3 coding sequence is TGTGCCAGCTCAGTCGGGGGCACAGATACGCAGTATTTT.